The TCR beta chain described here comes from a study of tumor-infiltrating lymphocytes in oesophageal squamous cell carcinoma. As to this clonotype: As the CDR3 is not closed by the conserved phenylalanine or tryptophan, this likely results from a read error. The limits of the CDR3 on the DNA are not certain, so only TCRdb's listed CDR3 is given.

Germline CDR1 SGHVS, CDR2 FNYEAQ. The CDR3 region is 19 residues in length, termini included. TCRdb used MiXCR to reprocess the PCR reads, holding one entry per CDR3 protein. This sample has some 6,200 distinct CDR3 sequences, with approximately 14% found just once. Sequenced sample: normal esophageal tissue next to the tumor. This clonotype was sampled from a male donor with esophageal squamous cell carcinoma. The gene calls are TRBV7-6 and TRBJ2-5; the table's D call of TRBD2 was not tested on the DNA. CDR3 loop: CASSPTQREGLASPLHFGN.